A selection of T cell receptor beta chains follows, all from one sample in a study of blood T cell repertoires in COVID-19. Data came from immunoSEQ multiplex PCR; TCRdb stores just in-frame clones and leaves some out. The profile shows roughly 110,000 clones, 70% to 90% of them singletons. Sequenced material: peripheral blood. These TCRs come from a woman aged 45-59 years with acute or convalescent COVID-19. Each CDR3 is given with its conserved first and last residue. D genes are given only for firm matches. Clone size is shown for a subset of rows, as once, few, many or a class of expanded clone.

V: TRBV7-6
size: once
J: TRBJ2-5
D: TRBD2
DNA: TGTGCCAGCAGCTACGGACTAGCCGCCTTAGGGGGAGAGACCCAGTACTTC
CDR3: CASSYGLAALGGETQYF

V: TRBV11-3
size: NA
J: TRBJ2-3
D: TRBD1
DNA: TGTGCCAGCAGCACCCGAGGGACAGGGGTCACAGATACGCAGTATTTT
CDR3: CASSTRGTGVTDTQYF

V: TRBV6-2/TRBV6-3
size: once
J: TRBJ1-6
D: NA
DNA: TGTGCCAGCAGCGAAAGATGGCAGACGCGGTACTATAATTCACCCCTCCACTTT
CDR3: CASSERWQTRYYNSPLHF

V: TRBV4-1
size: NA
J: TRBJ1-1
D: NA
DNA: TGCGCCAGCAGAATCTTGACAGGTGCGGACACTGAAGCTTTCTTT
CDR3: CASRILTGADTEAFF

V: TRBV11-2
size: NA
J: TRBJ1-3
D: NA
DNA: TGTGCCATAAAGAGGTGGATTTCCGGTAACCACTCTGGAAACACCATATATTTT
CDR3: CAIKRWISGNHSGNTIYF

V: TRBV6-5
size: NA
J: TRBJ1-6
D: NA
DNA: TGTGCCAGCAGTTACTCCGCACAGGGAGTTAATTCACCCCTCCACTTT
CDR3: CASSYSAQGVNSPLHF

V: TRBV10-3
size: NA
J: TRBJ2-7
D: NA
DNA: TGTGCCATCAGTGACCCGACAAGTTACGAGCAGTACTTC
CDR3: CAISDPTSYEQYF

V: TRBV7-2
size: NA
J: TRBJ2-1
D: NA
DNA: TGTGCCAGCAGCTTCACTACCGTAGGTGAGCAGTTCTTC
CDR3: CASSFTTVGEQFF

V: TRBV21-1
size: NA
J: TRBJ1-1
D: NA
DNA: TGTGCCAGCAGTCACGGGGGCACTGAAGCTTTCTTT
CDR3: CASSHGGTEAFF

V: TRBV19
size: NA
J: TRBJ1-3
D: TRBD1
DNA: TGTGCCAGTACCTCCGACAGGGCTGGAAACACCATATATTTT
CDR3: CASTSDRAGNTIYF

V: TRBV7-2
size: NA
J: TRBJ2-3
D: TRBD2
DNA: TGTGCCAGCAGCCCGACTAGCGGGGGCTCGCATACGCAGTATTTT
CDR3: CASSPTSGGSHTQYF

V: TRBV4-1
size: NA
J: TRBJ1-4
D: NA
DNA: TGCGCCAGCAGCCTCCCCGGTCCCATGGAAAAACTGTTTTTT
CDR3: CASSLPGPMEKLFF

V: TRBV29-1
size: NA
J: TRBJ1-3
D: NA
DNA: TGCAGCGTCTCGCTATACTCTGGAAACACCATATATTTT
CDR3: CSVSLYSGNTIYF

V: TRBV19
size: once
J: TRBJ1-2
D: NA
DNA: TGTGCCAGTAGTATAGACGGGTTTGGAGAGAATGGCTACACCTTC
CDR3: CASSIDGFGENGYTF

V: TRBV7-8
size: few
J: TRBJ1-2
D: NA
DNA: TGTGCCAGCAGCCCTACCAACTATGGCTACACCTTC
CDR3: CASSPTNYGYTF

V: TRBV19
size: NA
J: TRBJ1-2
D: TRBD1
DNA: TGTGCCAGTAGTTCTCACGGGACAGCCTTTGATGGCTACACCTTC
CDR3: CASSSHGTAFDGYTF

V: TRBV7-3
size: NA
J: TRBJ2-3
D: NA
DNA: TGTGCCAGCAGCTTCCAGGGGACCAGCACAGATACGCAGTATTTT
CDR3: CASSFQGTSTDTQYF

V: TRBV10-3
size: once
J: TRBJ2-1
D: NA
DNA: TGTGCCATCAGTGAGTCTCCAACACAGGACGACAATGAGCAGTTCTTC
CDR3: CAISESPTQDDNEQFF

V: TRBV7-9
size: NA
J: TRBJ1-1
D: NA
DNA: TGTGCCAGCAGCTCCCGAGCCATGAACACTGAAGCTTTCTTT
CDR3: CASSSRAMNTEAFF

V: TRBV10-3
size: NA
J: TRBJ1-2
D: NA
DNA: TGTGCCATCAGAGTTCAGGGTGGTGGCTACACCTTC
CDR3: CAIRVQGGGYTF

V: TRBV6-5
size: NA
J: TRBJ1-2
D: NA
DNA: TGTGCCAGCAGGCCCAGTGATTTATGGTATGGCTACACCTTC
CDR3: CASRPSDLWYGYTF

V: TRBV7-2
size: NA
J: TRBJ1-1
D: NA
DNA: TGTGCCAGCAGGGTCGGTCCGAACACTGAAGCTTTCTTT
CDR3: CASRVGPNTEAFF

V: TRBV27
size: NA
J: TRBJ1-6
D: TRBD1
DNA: TGTGCCAGCAGTTCGACAGGGCCTCTGAGCTCCTATAATTCACCCCTCCACTTT
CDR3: CASSSTGPLSSYNSPLHF

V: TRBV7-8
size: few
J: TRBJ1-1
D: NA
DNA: TGTGCCAGCAGCCCCCGGGATGAAGCTTTCTTT
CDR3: CASSPRDEAFF

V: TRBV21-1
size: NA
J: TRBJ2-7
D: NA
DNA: TGTGCCAGCAGCCGGGACCGCGGGGGAGGCTACGAGCAGTACTTC
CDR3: CASSRDRGGGYEQYF

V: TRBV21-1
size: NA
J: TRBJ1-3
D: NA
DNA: TGTGCCAGCAGCAAAGAGGGGGCACCTGGAAACACCATATATTTT
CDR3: CASSKEGAPGNTIYF

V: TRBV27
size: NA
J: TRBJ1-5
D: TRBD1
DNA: TGTGCCAGCAGTTGGAGGACAGGGAACAATCAGCCCCAGCATTTT
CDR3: CASSWRTGNNQPQHF

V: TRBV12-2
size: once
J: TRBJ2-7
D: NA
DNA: TGTGCAAGTCGCTTAGCTACCTACGAGCAGTACTTC
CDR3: CASRLATYEQYF

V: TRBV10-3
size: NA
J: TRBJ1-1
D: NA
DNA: TGTGCCATCAGTGGGACAGCCGAGAACACTGAAGCTTTCTTT
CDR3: CAISGTAENTEAFF

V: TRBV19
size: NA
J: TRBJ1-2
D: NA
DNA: TGTGCCAGTAGTATAGATGCTGACAGCGCTAACTATGGCTACACCTTC
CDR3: CASSIDADSANYGYTF

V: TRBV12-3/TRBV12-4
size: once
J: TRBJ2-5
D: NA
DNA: TGTGCCAGCGCCTCGGCCCTAGCCCAGTACTTC
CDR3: CASASALAQYF

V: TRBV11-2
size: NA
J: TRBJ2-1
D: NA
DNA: TGTGCCAGCAGCTCCCCCGGAGCCAATGAGCAGTTCTTC
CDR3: CASSSPGANEQFF

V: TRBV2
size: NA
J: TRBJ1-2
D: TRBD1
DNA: TGTGCCAGCAGTGAACAGGGGGCCAACTATGGCTACACCTTC
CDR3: CASSEQGANYGYTF

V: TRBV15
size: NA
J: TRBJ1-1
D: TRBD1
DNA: TGTGCCACCAGCCCAAGTCCCGGGACAGGGGGCCGAACTGAAGCTTTCTTT
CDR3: CATSPSPGTGGRTEAFF

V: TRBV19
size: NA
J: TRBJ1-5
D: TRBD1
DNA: TGTGCCAGTACCCGGGACAGGGGATGGGGCAATCAGCCCCAGCATTTT
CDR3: CASTRDRGWGNQPQHF

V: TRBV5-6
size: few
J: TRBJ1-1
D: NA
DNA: TGTGCCAGCAGCTTGGACAGAGAAGAGACTGAAGCTTTCTTT
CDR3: CASSLDREETEAFF

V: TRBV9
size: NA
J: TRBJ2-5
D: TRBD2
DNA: TGTGCCAGCAGCGGAAGCGGGAGCGAGACCCAGTACTTC
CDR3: CASSGSGSETQYF

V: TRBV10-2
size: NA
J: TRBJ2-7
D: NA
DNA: TGCGCCAGCAGTGTTCCGCGGGGCTTACCCTACGAGCAGTACTTC
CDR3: CASSVPRGLPYEQYF